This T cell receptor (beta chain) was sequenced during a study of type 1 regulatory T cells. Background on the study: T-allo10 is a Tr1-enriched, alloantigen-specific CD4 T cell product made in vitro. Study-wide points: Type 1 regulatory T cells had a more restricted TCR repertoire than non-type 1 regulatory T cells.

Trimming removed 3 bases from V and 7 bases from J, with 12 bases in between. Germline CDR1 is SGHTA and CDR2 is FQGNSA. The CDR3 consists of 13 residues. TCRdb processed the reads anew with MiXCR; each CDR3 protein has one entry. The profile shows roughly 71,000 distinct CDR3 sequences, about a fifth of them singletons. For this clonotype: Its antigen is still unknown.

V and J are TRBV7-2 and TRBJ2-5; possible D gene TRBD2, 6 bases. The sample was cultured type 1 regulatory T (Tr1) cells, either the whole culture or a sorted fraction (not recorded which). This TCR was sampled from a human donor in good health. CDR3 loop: CASSFGGEVTQYF. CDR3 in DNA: TGTGCCAGCAGCTTCGGTGGGGAGGTGACCCAGTACTTC.